This T cell receptor (beta chain) appears in the sequencing data of a study of early T cells in non-severe SARS-CoV-2 infection. The CDR3 covers 11 residues. V gave up 5 bases and J gave up 2 bases, with 3 bases separating them. CDR1 and CDR2 from the germline V gene are MDHEN and SYDVKM. Each single cDNA molecule received a unique molecular identifier. Each CDR3 protein is one row after TCRdb ran MiXCR on the 5' RACE reads. The table records approximately 49,000 distinct CDR3 sequences, 12% of them present only once. Sequencing was done on a sample of whole blood. The receptor comes from an adult who was a healthcare worker with PCR-confirmed SARS-CoV-2 infection or an uninfected control (not recorded which). The chain combines TRBV28 with TRBJ1-2, with D uncertain. The CDR3 DNA sequence: TGTGCCAGCAGTCACAACTATGGCTACACCTTC. As protein: CASSHNYGYTF.